Presented here are 6 T cell receptor beta chains from one specimen sequenced in a study of OX40 agonist ivuxolimab in advanced cancers. Receptors were amplified or captured by the immunoSEQ multiplex PCR assay. TCRdb retrieved this table from immuneACCESS and kept in-frame rearrangements only. Not all clones are present; in checked studies, unresolved V genes account for under half, and no reason is known for the remainder. In all, the sample holds around 60,000 clones, and about 85% of those were seen once. Together, the top ten hold 0.67% of the sample. The sample consisted of CD4+ or CD8+ T cells sorted from blood, taken in a trial of the OX40 agonist ivuxolimab. These receptors all stem from an adult with an advanced solid tumor such as melanoma, head and neck, liver or kidney cancer.

This sequence joins TRBV5-1 and TRBJ2-7; TRBD1 is a possible D gene (6 bases). The CDR3 length is 14 residues. Germline V gene lookup returns CDR1 SGHRS and CDR2 YFSETQ. V lost 3 bases, J lost 0 bases, and 10 bases lay in between. The CDR3 region has the DNA TGCGCCAGCAGCTCAACAGGGAGCTCCTACGAGCAGTACTTC. It encodes CASSSTGSSYEQYF.

This sequence joins TRBV5-4 and TRBJ1-2; D possibly corresponds to TRBD1 (6 bases). CDR3 length equals 15 residues. Trimming stripped 2 bases from V and 7 bases from J, with 18 bases between. CDR1 SGHNT and CDR2 YYREEE come from the germline V gene (reference sequence). This CDR3 is CASSFGGARVGGYTF. CDR3 sequence (DNA): TGTGCCAGCAGCTTTGGGGGGGCGCGAGTAGGTGGCTACACCTTC.

V and J are TRBV5-6 and TRBJ2-2; 11 bases line up with TRBD1. This CDR3 spans 16 amino acids. From germline, CDR1 is SGHDT and CDR2 YYEEEE. With 4 bases clipped from V and 3 bases from J, the junction kept 5 bases outside the gene matches. The DNA of the CDR3 is TGTGCCAGCAGCCCGGACAGGGGGCCCCACACCGGGGAGCTGTTTTTT. Translated, it gives CASSPDRGPHTGELFF.

The rearrangement uses TRBV5-1 and TRBJ1-1; TRBD1 is a possible D gene (5 bases). The CDR3 runs 13 residues. Trimming stripped 1 base from V and 4 bases from J, with 8 bases between. Germline CDR1 and CDR2: SGHRS and YFSETQ. The CDR3 reads CASSLLGATEAFF. The CDR3 region has the DNA TGCGCCAGCAGCTTGTTAGGGGCCACTGAAGCTTTCTTT.

CDR3 in amino acids: CASRAGTSTDTQYF. The CDR3 bases are TGTGCCAGCAGAGCGGGGACTAGCACAGATACGCAGTATTTT. This chain links TRBV6-1 with TRBJ2-3, with TRBD2 matching 7 bases. After removal of 6 bases from V and 0 bases from J, the junction contained 3 bases not matched to a gene. Germline lookup yields CDR1 MNHNS and CDR2 SASEGT. The CDR3 is made up of 14 amino acids.

This chain joins TRBV5-5 and TRBJ2-7; TRBD1 aligns across 7 bases. The CDR3 totals 14 residues. Germline CDR1 SGHKS, CDR2 YYEKEE (reference sequence). V shed 0 bases, J shed 2 bases, and the junction held 2 bases outside the gene matches. This chain's CDR3 is CASSLGQGAYEQYF. CDR3 coding DNA: TGTGCCAGCAGCTTGGGCCAGGGGGCCTACGAGCAGTACTTC.